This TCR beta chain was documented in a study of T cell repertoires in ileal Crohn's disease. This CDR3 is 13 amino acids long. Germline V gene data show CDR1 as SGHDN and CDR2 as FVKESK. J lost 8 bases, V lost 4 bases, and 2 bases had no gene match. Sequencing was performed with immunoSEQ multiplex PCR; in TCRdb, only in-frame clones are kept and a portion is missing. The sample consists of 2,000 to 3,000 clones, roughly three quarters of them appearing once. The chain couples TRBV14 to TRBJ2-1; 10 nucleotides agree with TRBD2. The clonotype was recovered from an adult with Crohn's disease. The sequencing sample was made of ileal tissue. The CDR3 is CASSPAGGHEQFF. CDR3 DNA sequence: TGTGCCAGCAGCCCAGCGGGGGGGCATGAGCAGTTCTTC.